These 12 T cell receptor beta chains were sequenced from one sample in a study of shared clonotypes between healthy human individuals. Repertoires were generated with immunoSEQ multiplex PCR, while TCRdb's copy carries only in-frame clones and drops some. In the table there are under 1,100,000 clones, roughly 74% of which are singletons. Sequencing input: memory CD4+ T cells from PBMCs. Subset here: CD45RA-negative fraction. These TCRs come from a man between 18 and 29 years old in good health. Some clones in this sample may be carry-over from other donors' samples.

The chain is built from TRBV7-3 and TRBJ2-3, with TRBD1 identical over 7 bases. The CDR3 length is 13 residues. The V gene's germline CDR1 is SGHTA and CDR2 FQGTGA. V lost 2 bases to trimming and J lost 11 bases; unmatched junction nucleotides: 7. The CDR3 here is CASSLGPQGEQYF. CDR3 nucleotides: TGTGCCAGCAGCTTAGGGCCCCAGGGGGAGCAGTATTTT.

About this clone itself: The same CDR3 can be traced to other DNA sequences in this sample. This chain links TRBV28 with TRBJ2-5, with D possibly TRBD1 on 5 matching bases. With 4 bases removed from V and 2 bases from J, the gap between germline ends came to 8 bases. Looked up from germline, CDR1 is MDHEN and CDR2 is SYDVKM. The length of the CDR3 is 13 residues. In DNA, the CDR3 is TGTGCCAGCAGTTCCGGACAACAAGAGACCCAGTACTTC. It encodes CASSSGQQETQYF.

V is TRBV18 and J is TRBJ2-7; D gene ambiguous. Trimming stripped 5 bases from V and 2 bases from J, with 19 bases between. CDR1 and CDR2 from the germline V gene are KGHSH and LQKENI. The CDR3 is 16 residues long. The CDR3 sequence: CASSSLQGIPAYEQYF. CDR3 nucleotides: TGTGCCAGCTCATCCCTTCAAGGGATTCCGGCCTACGAGCAGTACTTC.

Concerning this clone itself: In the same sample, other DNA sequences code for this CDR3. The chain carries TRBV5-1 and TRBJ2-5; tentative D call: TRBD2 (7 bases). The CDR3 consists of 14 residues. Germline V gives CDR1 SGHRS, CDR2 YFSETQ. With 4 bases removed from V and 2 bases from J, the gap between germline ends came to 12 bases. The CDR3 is CASSLGGVQETQYF. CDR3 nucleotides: TGCGCCAGCAGCCTAGGGGGGGTGCAAGAGACCCAGTACTTC.

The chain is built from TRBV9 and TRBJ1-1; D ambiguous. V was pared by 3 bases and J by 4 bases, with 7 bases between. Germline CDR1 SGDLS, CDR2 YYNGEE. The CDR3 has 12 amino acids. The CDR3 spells CASSEGGTEAFF. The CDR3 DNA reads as TGTGCCAGCAGCGAGGGCGGCACTGAAGCTTTCTTT.

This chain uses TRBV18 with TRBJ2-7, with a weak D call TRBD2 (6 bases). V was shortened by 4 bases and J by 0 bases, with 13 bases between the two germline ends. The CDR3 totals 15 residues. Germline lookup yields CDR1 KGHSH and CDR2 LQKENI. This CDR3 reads CASSRYGGNSYEQYF. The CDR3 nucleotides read TGTGCCAGCTCACGATATGGCGGGAACTCCTACGAGCAGTACTTC.

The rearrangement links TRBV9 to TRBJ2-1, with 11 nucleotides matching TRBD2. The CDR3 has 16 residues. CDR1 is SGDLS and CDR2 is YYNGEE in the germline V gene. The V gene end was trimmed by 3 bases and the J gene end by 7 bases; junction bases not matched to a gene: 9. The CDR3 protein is CASSATVAGGRNEQFF. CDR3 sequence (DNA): TGTGCCAGCAGCGCCACTGTAGCGGGAGGGCGTAATGAGCAGTTCTTC.

For the CDR3, the DNA is TGTGCCAGCAGTGGGGGCAGGGGAAGTTTCACCGGGGAGCTGTTTTTT. It is translated as CASSGGRGSFTGELFF. The rearrangement uses TRBV5-6 and TRBJ2-2, with D possibly being TRBD1 (6 bases). Germline assignment: CDR1 SGHDT and CDR2 YYEEEE. This CDR3 has 16 amino acids. V was shortened by 5 bases and J by 4 bases, with 18 bases between the two germline ends.

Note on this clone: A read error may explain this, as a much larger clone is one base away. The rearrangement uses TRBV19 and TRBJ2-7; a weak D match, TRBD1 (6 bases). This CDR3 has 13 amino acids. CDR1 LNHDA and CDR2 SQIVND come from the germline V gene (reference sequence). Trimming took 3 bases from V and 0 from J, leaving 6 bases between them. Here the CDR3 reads CASSMDSSYEQYF. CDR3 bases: TGTGCCAGTAGTATGGACAGCTCCTACGAGCAGTACTTC.

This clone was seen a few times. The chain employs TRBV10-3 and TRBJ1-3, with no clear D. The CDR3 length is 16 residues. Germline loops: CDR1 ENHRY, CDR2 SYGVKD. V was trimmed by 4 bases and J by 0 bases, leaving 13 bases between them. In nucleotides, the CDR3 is TGTGCCATCAGTGTCATTTTTCAGAGCTCTGGAAACACCATATATTTT. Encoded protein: CAISVIFQSSGNTIYF.

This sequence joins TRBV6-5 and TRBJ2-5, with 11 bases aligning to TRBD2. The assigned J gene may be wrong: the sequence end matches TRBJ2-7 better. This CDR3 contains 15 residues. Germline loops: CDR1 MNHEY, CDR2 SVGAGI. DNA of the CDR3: TGTGCCAGCAGTTACTCGACTAGCGGGGCCTACGAGCAGTACTTC. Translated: CASSYSTSGAYEQYF.

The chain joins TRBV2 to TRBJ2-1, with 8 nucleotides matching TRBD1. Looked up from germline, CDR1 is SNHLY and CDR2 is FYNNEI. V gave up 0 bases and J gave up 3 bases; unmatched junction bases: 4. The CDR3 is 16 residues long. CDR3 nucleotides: TGTGCCAGCAGTGAAGCCGGGACAGGATTCTACAATGAGCAGTTCTTC. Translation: CASSEAGTGFYNEQFF.